One T cell receptor beta chain is described in this entry. The sample belongs to a study of blood T cell repertoires in COVID-19. The repertoire was sequenced with immunoSEQ multiplex PCR; TCRdb's copy has only in-frame clones and lacks some. The sample includes some 200,000 clones, about 90% seen only once; the top ten take around 2.3%. Recruitment covered 20 to 25 US areas and drew participants whose ages spanned 18 to 89 years. Two consecutive negative NP/OP PCR tests, clearance, or resolved symptoms defined Cohort 3 recovery. The sequence was collected from a woman aged 30 to 39 who had recovered from COVID-19. The sequencing sample was made of PBMCs or T cells enriched from blood (not recorded which).

CDR3 sequence (DNA): TGTGCCTGGAGTGGTACAGGGAAGGGGACCACAGATACGCAGTATTTT. Translated: CAWSGTGKGTTDTQYF. V is TRBV30 and J is TRBJ2-3, with D possibly TRBD1 on 6 matching bases. This CDR3 has 16 residues. V was clipped by 1 base and J by 2 bases, with 16 bases between them. Germline CDR1 reads GTSNPN; CDR2 reads SVGIG (reference sequence).